This paragraph covers one T cell receptor (beta chain) sequence. Its antigen is as yet unknown. The germline V gene encodes CDR1 SQVTM and CDR2 ANQGSEA. This CDR3 region has 16 residues. The junction had 13 bases not matched to a gene; V was cut back by 4 bases and J by 8 bases. Every patient experienced relapse after autologous stem cell transplantation, and brentuximab vedotin exposure varied. These data come from a study of PD-1 blockade in classical Hodgkin lymphoma. The study's findings and limits: Those patients who began receiving nivolumab less than 1 year after ASCT had lower diversity, and they were excluded. Reported findings placed baseline TCR diversity lower in newly diagnosed patients (compared with healthy donors). Complete responders' diversity at baseline resembled that of newly diagnosed patients. A significant rise in TCR diversity was seen by C4D1 for CD4+ cells but not for CD8+ cells.

Clones were read by immunoSEQ multiplex PCR, and TCRdb kept only the in-frame ones, dropping some. The table includes fewer than 50,000 clones, 86% detected once. This chain joins TRBV29-1 and TRBJ2-1; 11 nucleotides align to TRBD2. The material was peripheral blood mononuclear cells (PBMCs), obtained before the second cycle of nivolumab. The clonotype was recovered from a human donor with classical Hodgkin lymphoma. CDR3 DNA sequence: TGCAGCGTTGCCCTAGCGGGGGGCGGAGGATTCCATGAGCAGTTCTTC. It codes for CSVALAGGGGFHEQFF.